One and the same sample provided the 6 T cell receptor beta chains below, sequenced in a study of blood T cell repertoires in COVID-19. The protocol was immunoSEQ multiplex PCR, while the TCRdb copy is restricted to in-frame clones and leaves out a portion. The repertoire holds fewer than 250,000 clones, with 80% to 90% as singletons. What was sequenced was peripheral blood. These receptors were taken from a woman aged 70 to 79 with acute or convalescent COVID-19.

In DNA form, the CDR3 reads TGTGCCAGCAGCAACCTAGGCACCTACGAGCAGTACTTC. It codes for CASSNLGTYEQYF. This rearrangement joins TRBV3-1 (or the pseudogene TRBV3-2) to TRBJ2-7; D remains ambiguous. V shed 5 bases and J shed 2 bases, with 10 bases lying between them. This CDR3 is built from 13 residues. Germline V lookup: CDR1 LGHDT, CDR2 YNNKEL (reference sequence).

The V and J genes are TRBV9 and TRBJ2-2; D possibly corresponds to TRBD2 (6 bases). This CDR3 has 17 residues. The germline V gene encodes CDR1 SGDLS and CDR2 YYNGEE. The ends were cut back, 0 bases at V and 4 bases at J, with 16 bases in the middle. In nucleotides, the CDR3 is TGTGCCAGCAGCGTAGAGCAACTAGCCGGAGTCACCGGGGAGCTGTTTTTT. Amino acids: CASSVEQLAGVTGELFF.

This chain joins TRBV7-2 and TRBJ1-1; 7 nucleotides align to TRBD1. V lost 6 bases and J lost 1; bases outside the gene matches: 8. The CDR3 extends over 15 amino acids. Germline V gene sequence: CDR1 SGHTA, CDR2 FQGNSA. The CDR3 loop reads CASSYLTGPNTEAFF. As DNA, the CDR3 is TGTGCCAGCAGTTACCTGACAGGGCCGAACACTGAAGCTTTCTTT. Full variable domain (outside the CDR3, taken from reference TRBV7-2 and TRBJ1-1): GAGVSQSPSNKVTEKGKDVELRCDPISGHTALYWYRQSLGQGLEFLIYFQGNSAPDKSGLPSDRFSAERTGGSVSTLTIQRTQQEDSAVYLCASSYLTGPNTEAFFGQGTRLTVV.

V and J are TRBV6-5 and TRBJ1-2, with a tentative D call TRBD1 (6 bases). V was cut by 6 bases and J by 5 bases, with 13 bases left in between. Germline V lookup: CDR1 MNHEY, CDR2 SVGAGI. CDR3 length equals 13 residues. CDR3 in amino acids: CASRTDSIYGYTF. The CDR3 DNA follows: TGTGCCAGCAGGACGGACAGTATTTATGGCTACACCTTC.

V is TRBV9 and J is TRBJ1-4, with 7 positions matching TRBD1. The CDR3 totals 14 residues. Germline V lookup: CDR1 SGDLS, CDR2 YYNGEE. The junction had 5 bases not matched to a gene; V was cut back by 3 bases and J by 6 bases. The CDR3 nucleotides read TGTGCCAGCAGCGCCACCGGGACAGATGAAAAACTGTTTTTT. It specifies CASSATGTDEKLFF.

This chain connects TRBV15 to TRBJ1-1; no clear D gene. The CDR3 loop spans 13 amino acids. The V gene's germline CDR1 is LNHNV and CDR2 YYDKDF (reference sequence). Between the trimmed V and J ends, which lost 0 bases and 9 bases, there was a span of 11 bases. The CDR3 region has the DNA TGTGCCACCAGCAGAGATTTTGAGGAGCAAGCTTTCTTT. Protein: CATSRDFEEQAFF.